These 26 T cell receptor beta chains were sequenced from one sample in a study of preoperative IRX-2 immunotherapy in early breast cancer. The table came from immunoSEQ multiplex PCR; TCRdb's copy has only in-frame clones and leaves some out. The table includes approximately 98,000 clones, 86% detected once. Treatment denoted: preoperative locoregional IRX-2 cytokine immunotherapy. The material was tumor tissue, obtained after IRX-2 immunotherapy. Every receptor here comes from a human donor with breast cancer.

This chain connects TRBV30 to TRBJ1-1; weak D call: TRBD1 (5 bases). Germline V gene lookup returns CDR1 GTSNPN and CDR2 SVGIG (reference sequence). The ends were cut back, 2 bases at V and 5 bases at J, with 15 bases in the middle. CDR3 length: 14 residues. The CDR3 DNA follows: TGTGCCTGGAGTCCATGGGGCCCGATAACTGAAGCTTTCTTT. Its protein product is CAWSPWGPITEAFF.

The chain employs TRBV19 and TRBJ2-3; TRBD2 might be the D (5 bases). The CDR3 is made up of 15 amino acids. V lost 5 bases and J lost 4, with 16 bases in between. Germline V gene data show CDR1 as LNHDA and CDR2 as SQIVND (reference sequence). The CDR3 reads CASSLEAGFADTQYF. CDR3 bases: TGTGCCAGTAGTCTGGAGGCCGGTTTCGCAGATACGCAGTATTTT.

A single count supports this clone. The rearrangement uses TRBV11-1 and TRBJ1-2, with D possibly matching TRBD1 (5 bases). V lost 2 bases, J lost 4 bases, and 14 bases lay in between. Germline V lookup: CDR1 SGHAT, CDR2 FQDESV (reference sequence). The CDR3 totals 15 residues. CDR3 coding DNA: TGTGCCAGCAGCTTAATCCAGGGATTTGGCTATGGCTACACCTTC. This gives the protein CASSLIQGFGYGYTF. Variable domain in full (rest from reference TRBV11-1 and TRBJ1-2): EAEVAQSPRYKITEKSQAVAFWCDPISGHATLYWYRQILGQGPELLVQFQDESVVDDSQLPKDRFSAERLKGVDSTLKIQPAELGDSAMYLCASSLIQGFGYGYTFGSGTRLTVV.

This clone was recorded only once. The chain uses TRBV30 and TRBJ2-7; tentatively, D is TRBD1 (6 bases). Germline CDR1 reads GTSNPN; CDR2 reads SVGIG (reference sequence). CDR3 length equals 13 residues. V shed 2 bases and J shed 1 base, with 9 bases lying between them. The CDR3 is CAWSLGQSYEQYF. CDR3 DNA sequence: TGTGCCTGGAGTCTAGGACAGTCCTACGAGCAGTACTTC.

V usage is TRBV5-1 and J usage is TRBJ2-2, with a possible D match to TRBD2 (5 bases). The CDR3 contains 15 residues. The germline CDR1 and CDR2 sequences are SGHRS and YFSETQ. V was cut by 0 bases and J by 8 bases, with 14 bases left in between. Here the CDR3 DNA reads TGCGCCAGCAGCTTGGGAGGGAATTCAGCGGGGGAGCTGTTTTTT. This codes for CASSLGGNSAGELFF.

The genes are TRBV28 and TRBJ1-1; TRBD1 is a possible D gene (6 bases). The CDR3 has 14 amino acids. CDR1 MDHEN and CDR2 SYDVKM come from the germline V gene. Trimming shortened V by 4 bases and J by 4 bases, and 13 bases separated the two germline ends. The CDR3 nucleotides are TGTGCCAGCAGTTCTGGGCGAGGGGGCACTGAAGCTTTCTTT. Its protein is CASSSGRGGTEAFF.

This clone came up a few times. CDR3 amino acids: CASSGGTGRATYEQYF. The CDR3 DNA is TGTGCCAGCTCTGGCGGAACAGGTCGCGCGACCTACGAGCAGTACTTC. The chain has TRBV6-8 and TRBJ2-7, with D possibly being TRBD1 (5 bases). The CDR3 length is 16 residues. The ends were cut back, 8 bases at V and 2 bases at J, with 22 bases in the middle. The germline V gene encodes CDR1 MNHGY and CDR2 SAAAGT.

The chain carries TRBV19 and TRBJ2-2; possible D gene TRBD1, 6 bases. The CDR3 runs to 16 residues. The V gene's germline CDR1 is LNHDA and CDR2 SQIVND (reference sequence). The V end was cut by 5 bases, the J end by 3 bases, with 16 bases between. Here the CDR3 reads CASSLNRGGDTGELFF. CDR3 coding DNA: TGTGCCAGTAGTCTCAACAGAGGGGGAGACACCGGGGAGCTGTTTTTT.

The chain links TRBV28 to TRBJ1-3, with unresolved D. This CDR3 comprises 15 residues. Germline CDR1 is MDHEN and CDR2 is SYDVKM. The germline V and J ends were trimmed by 2 bases and 0 bases, with 8 bases remaining between them. CDR3 loop: CASSLIPGSGNTIYF. The CDR3 DNA reads as TGTGCCAGCAGTTTAATTCCAGGCTCTGGAAACACCATATATTTT.

The chain employs TRBV11-3 and TRBJ2-3; D might be TRBD1 (6 bases). Germline values: CDR1 SGHNT, CDR2 YENEEA. The CDR3 contains 15 residues. V was cut by 0 bases and J by 6 bases, with 13 bases left in between. CDR3 DNA: TGTGCCAGCAGCTTAGAGTTAACAGGGCGGGATACGCAGTATTTT. It encodes CASSLELTGRDTQYF.

The chain recombines TRBV11-3 with TRBJ2-5, with 10 bases aligning to TRBD1. Germline-derived CDR1 and CDR2 are SGHNT and YENEEA. V was clipped by 5 bases and J by 3 bases; unmatched bases: 9. The length of the CDR3 is 16 residues. Here the CDR3 reads CASSPGQGGTKETQYF. The CDR3 region has the DNA TGTGCCAGCAGCCCCGGACAGGGGGGCACGAAAGAGACCCAGTACTTC.

This clone showed up just once. One end of the junction varies from germline; a read error may be responsible. This rearrangement joins TRBV6-8 to TRBJ1-5; D gene unclear. CDR3 length equals 18 residues. CDR1 MNHGY and CDR2 SAAAGT come from the germline V gene. CDR3 sequence (DNA): TGTACCAGCAGTCTTAGGGTCGGGCAGCCTTATAGCAATCAGCCCCAGCATTTT. Protein: CTSSLRVGQPYSNQPQHF.

There are a few counts of this clone. The chain carries TRBV11-3 and TRBJ2-4; tentative D call: TRBD1 (6 bases). Germline V gives CDR1 SGHNT, CDR2 YENEEA. This CDR3 is 15 amino acids long. V gave up 4 bases and J gave up 7 bases, with 17 bases separating them. In DNA, the CDR3 is TGTGCCAGCAGCTCGTCCGCAGGGGCCGGCAACATTCAGTACTTC. Encoded protein: CASSSSAGAGNIQYF.

This clone was counted a few times. The V gene is TRBV18, the J gene TRBJ2-3, with 7 bases matching TRBD1. CDR3 length: 15 residues. CDR1 KGHSH and CDR2 LQKENI come from the germline V gene. V lost 6 bases to trimming and J lost 6 bases; unmatched junction nucleotides: 12. CDR3 loop: CASSQATGPRDTQYF. The CDR3 bases are TGTGCCAGCTCCCAAGCGACAGGGCCCCGTGATACGCAGTATTTT.

CDR3 region: CASGLVLGARETQYF. The CDR3 DNA is TGTGCTAGTGGTTTGGTGCTGGGGGCGCGGGAGACCCAGTACTTC. The chain links TRBV12-5 to TRBJ2-5, with a possible D match to TRBD1 (6 bases). The CDR3 consists of 15 residues. The ends were cut back, 0 bases at V and 5 bases at J, with 13 bases in the middle. CDR1 and CDR2 (germline): LGHNT, FRNRAP.

The V call is TRBV5-1, the J call TRBJ2-7; 7 nucleotides align to TRBD1. The CDR3 runs 17 residues. The germline gives CDR1 SGHRS, CDR2 YFSETQ. V dropped 3 bases and J dropped 0; count of bases not matched to a gene: 12. CDR3 sequence reads: CASSWGSTGWSSYEQYF. In DNA form, the CDR3 reads TGCGCCAGCAGCTGGGGATCGACAGGGTGGAGCTCCTACGAGCAGTACTTC.

This clone appeared once. This sequence joins TRBV7-1 and TRBJ1-6, with no clear D. TRBV7-1 is labeled an ORF, and its function is uncertain. The CDR3 has 13 amino acids. V lost 4 bases and J lost 7, with 8 bases in between. Here the CDR3 reads CASSLAGNSPLHF. Written as DNA, the CDR3 is TGTGCCAGCAGCTTAGCCGGGAATTCACCCCTCCACTTT.

This chain connects TRBV1 to TRBJ1-4. TRBV1 is given as a pseudogene. The CDR3 has 13 amino acids. The CDR3 here is CASSLQRGEKLFF. CDR3 sequence (DNA): TGCGCCAGCAGCCTCCAGAGGGGTGAAAAACTGTTTTTT.

The chain is built from TRBV11-3 and TRBJ1-1, with TRBD1 as a possible D gene (6 bases). V was pared by 5 bases and J by 4 bases, with 17 bases between. This CDR3 region has 15 residues. The germline CDR1 and CDR2 sequences are SGHNT and YENEEA. The CDR3 is CASSRMQGRRTEAFF. The DNA of the CDR3 is TGTGCCAGCAGCAGGATGCAGGGGCGGCGCACTGAAGCTTTCTTT.

Note on this clone: Its ends do not fully match the called genes, so a read error is possible. V is TRBV19 and J is TRBJ2-5; D might be TRBD1 or TRBD2, each matching 5 bases. CDR1 LNHDA and CDR2 SQIVND come from the germline V gene (reference sequence). The CDR3 length is 14 residues. The CDR3 protein is CVSSMTRELETQYF. The CDR3 region has the DNA TGTGTCAGTAGTATGACCAGGGAGTTGGAGACCCAGTACTTC.

In its sample, this clone was seen once. The CDR3 here is CASNKQRAIMYF. The CDR3 bases are TGTGCCAGCAACAAACAGCGGGCTATAATGTATTTT. The chain links TRBV22-1 to TRBJ2-3; the D call in the table, TRBD2, was not verified against the DNA. TRBV22-1 is flagged as a pseudogene. The CDR3 spans 12 residues.

The chain employs TRBV14 and TRBJ2-5; 7 bases map to TRBD2. The V gene's germline CDR1 is SGHDN and CDR2 FVKESK. The trim removed 0 bases at V and 5 bases at J, leaving 6 bases unmatched. CDR3 length: 15 amino acids. The DNA for the CDR3 is TGTGCCAGCAGCCAAGATCGAGGGACTAAGGAGACCCAGTACTTC. It is translated as CASSQDRGTKETQYF.

This clone was counted once. The chain couples TRBV12-5 to TRBJ2-7, with TRBD1 as a possible D gene (7 bases). V gave up 6 bases and J gave up 6 bases, with 21 bases separating them. CDR1 is LGHNT and CDR2 is FRNRAP in the germline V gene. The CDR3 loop spans 15 amino acids. The CDR3 sequence: CASGPLTSTGAEQYF. DNA for the CDR3: TGTGCTAGTGGCCCGTTAACTAGCACAGGGGCCGAGCAGTACTTC.

The chain links TRBV6-4 to TRBJ2-1; 10 bases agree with TRBD2. J gave up 7 bases and V 9 bases, and 6 bases lay outside the gene matches. The CDR3 length is 13 residues. Per the germline V gene, CDR1 is MRHNA and CDR2 is SNTAGT. CDR3 bases: TGTGCCAGTACTAGCGGGGTATGGAATGAGCAGTTCTTC. This codes for CASTSGVWNEQFF.

This clone has a handful of counts. J is TRBJ2-5 and V is TRBV11-3, with D possibly matching TRBD2 (6 bases). Trimming took 5 bases from V and 5 from J, leaving 18 bases between them. The CDR3 loop spans 15 amino acids. CDR1 SGHNT and CDR2 YENEEA come from the germline V gene. The CDR3 is CASSASLREMETQYF. The CDR3 region has the DNA TGTGCCAGCAGCGCCTCGTTGCGGGAAATGGAGACCCAGTACTTC.

The rearrangement links TRBV4-1 to TRBJ1-5; D call uncertain. V was cut by 0 bases and J by 4 bases, with 10 bases left in between. Germline values: CDR1 MGHRA, CDR2 YSYEKL. CDR3 length: 15 residues. This CDR3 reads CASSQEQWPNQPQHF. The CDR3 bases are TGCGCCAGCAGCCAAGAGCAATGGCCAAATCAGCCCCAGCATTTT.